This T cell receptor beta chain comes out of a study of T cell responses to AZD1222 COVID-19 vaccine. Study results and caveats: Of the AZD1222 recipients, only 5 or 6 were seropositive at baseline. Nearly half of spike-specific TCRs reportedly target variant regions that are unmutated in the B.1.351 and B.1.1.7 variants. Clonal diversity may have been underestimated, and the donors were mostly white British, with more females than males.

V was clipped by 3 bases and J by 6 bases, with 15 bases between them. CDR3 length equals 15 residues. CDR1 and CDR2 (germline): LNHDA, SQIVND (reference sequence). Turning to this clone: Its specificity is not known.

Sequenced by immunoSEQ multiplex PCR; TCRdb stores in-frame clones only, minus some. Counted here are roughly 200,000 clones, just over 90% occurring once; the ten biggest clones make up around 3.7%. The gene calls are TRBV19 and TRBJ2-1; perhaps D is TRBD1 or TRBD2 (5 bases each). This receptor was taken from an adult who received the AZD1222 COVID-19 vaccine. Sequencing used peripheral blood, obtained 28 days after the second AZD1222 dose. The CDR3 is CASSIQGLRGNEQFF. The CDR3 coding sequence is TGTGCCAGTAGTATTCAAGGGTTGAGGGGCAATGAGCAGTTCTTC.